The clone carrying this T cell receptor beta chain was observed a handful of times. The data belong to a study of blood T cell repertoires in COVID-19. Some clones are missing from TCRdb's copy, which holds only in-frame ones; the method was immunoSEQ multiplex PCR. Among about 200,000 clones, about nine tenths were seen once, and the ten largest hold 0.6% to 0.9%. With 3 bases clipped from V and 1 base from J, the junction kept 9 bases outside the gene matches. The CDR3 extends over 16 amino acids. CDR1 is SGHNT, CDR2 YYREEE, per germline (reference sequence). The chain has TRBV5-4 and TRBJ2-7; TRBD2 matches 8 bases. The receptor's source is a woman in her 70s with acute or convalescent COVID-19. Source material: peripheral blood. CDR3 nucleotides: TGTGCCAGCAGCTCCGCCGTCACTAGCGGTTCCTACGAGCAGTACTTC. This sequence encodes CASSSAVTSGSYEQYF.